These 15 T cell receptor beta chains originate from one sample sequenced in a study of Ad26.COV2.S vaccination and SARS-CoV-2 variants. TCRdb's copy holds only in-frame clones and misses some; the assay was immunoSEQ multiplex PCR. The sample has around 100,000 clones; 80% are singletons. Source: peripheral blood, taken after recovery from COVID-19. The receptors derive from a human donor who had recovered from COVID-19.

V is TRBV7-6 and J is TRBJ2-4; D may be TRBD2 (6 bases). Germline V gene sequence: CDR1 SGHVS, CDR2 FNYEAQ. V was shortened by 9 bases and J by 4 bases, with 10 bases between the two germline ends. This CDR3 is 12 amino acids long. The CDR3 sequence is CARRREKNIQYF. The CDR3 region has the DNA TGTGCCAGACGACGGGAGAAAAACATTCAGTACTTC.

The genes are TRBV4-3 and TRBJ2-3; unclear D gene. Germline lookup yields CDR1 LGHNA and CDR2 YSLEER. The length of the CDR3 is 14 residues. The V end was cut by 1 base, the J end by 4 bases, with 9 bases between. Here the CDR3 DNA reads TGCGCCAGCAGCCAAGGGGGAAGTGCAGATACGCAGTATTTT. Translation: CASSQGGSADTQYF.

This chain connects TRBV6-1 to TRBJ1-3; 8 nucleotides match TRBD1. The V and J ends lost 3 bases and 0 bases, in that order; junction bases with no gene match: 10. This CDR3 contains 18 residues. Germline CDR1 reads MNHNS; CDR2 reads SASEGT. The DNA for the CDR3 is TGTGCCAGCAGTGACCAAAATCCGGGACAGGTCTCTGGAAACACCATATATTTT. Translated: CASSDQNPGQVSGNTIYF.

The chain links TRBV7-2 to TRBJ2-1; D unresolved. Looked up from germline, CDR1 is SGHTA and CDR2 is FQGNSA. The CDR3 is 13 amino acids. V was clipped by 1 base and J by 6 bases, with 7 bases between them. For the CDR3, the DNA is TGTGCCAGCAGCTTAGTTGTCTTCAATGAGCAGTTCTTC. This gives the protein CASSLVVFNEQFF. The entire variable domain, with the rest obtained from reference TRBV7-2 and TRBJ2-1, is as follows: GAGVSQSPSNKVTEKGKDVELRCDPISGHTALYWYRQSLGQGLEFLIYFQGNSAPDKSGLPSDRFSAERTGGSVSTLTIQRTQQEDSAVYLCASSLVVFNEQFFGPGTRLTVL.

This clone was seen a handful of times. The J gene is TRBJ1-1, the V gene TRBV5-6; 10 bases line up with TRBD1. The CDR3 loop spans 16 amino acids. Trimming at V came to 4 bases and at J to 4 bases, leaving 10 bases not matched to a gene. Germline CDR1 and CDR2: SGHDT and YYEEEE. The chain's CDR3 is CASSTGTGVVGTEAFF. The CDR3 nucleotides read TGTGCCAGCAGCACCGGGACAGGGGTAGTGGGCACTGAAGCTTTCTTT.

The chain employs TRBV7-9 and TRBJ1-5; D is unclear. V was shortened by 7 bases and J by 11 bases, with 18 bases between the two germline ends. This CDR3 is 13 amino acids long. CDR1 and CDR2 (germline): SEHNR, FQNEAQ (reference sequence). DNA for the CDR3: TGTGCCAGCAATAGCTGGGGAGAGGAAACCCAGCATTTT. Its protein is CASNSWGEETQHF.

A remark on this clone: A much larger clone lies a single base off, so this may be a read error. The gene calls are TRBV7-2 and TRBJ1-5; D remains ambiguous. V was trimmed by 1 base and J by 4 bases, leaving 2 bases between them. Germline V gene sequence: CDR1 SGHTA, CDR2 FQGNSA. The CDR3 is made up of 12 amino acids. CDR3 amino acids: CASSLENQPQHF. Here the CDR3 DNA reads TGTGCCAGCAGCTTAGAGAATCAGCCCCAGCATTTT.

This clone turned up a few times. The chain has TRBV6-5 and TRBJ1-1, with D possibly matching TRBD1 (5 bases). V lost 6 bases, J lost 1 base, and 9 bases lay in between. The CDR3 runs to 13 residues. Per the germline V gene, CDR1 is MNHEY and CDR2 is SVGAGI. The CDR3 loop is CASRPGQNTEAFF. CDR3 nucleotides: TGTGCCAGCAGACCTGGACAGAACACTGAAGCTTTCTTT.

A few counts support this clone. J is TRBJ2-1 and V is TRBV9; 14 bases align to TRBD2. The CDR3 consists of 17 residues. The ends lost 4 bases at V and 2 bases at J; junction bases unmatched: 5. Germline V gives CDR1 SGDLS, CDR2 YYNGEE. The CDR3 nucleotides are TGTGCCAGCAGCCCAGGACTAGCGGGGGGTCCCTACAATGAGCAGTTCTTC. Encoded protein: CASSPGLAGGPYNEQFF.

The chain joins TRBV4-1 to TRBJ2-1, with D perhaps TRBD1 (6 bases). Germline V gene lookup returns CDR1 MGHRA and CDR2 YSYEKL. V gave up 7 bases and J gave up 10 bases, with 20 bases separating them. This CDR3 contains 14 residues. This CDR3 reads CASTKQGQHTEQFF. DNA of the CDR3: TGCGCCAGCACCAAACAGGGTCAGCACACCGAGCAGTTCTTC.

In its sample, this clone was seen many times. The chain combines TRBV28 with TRBJ1-6; D not resolved. V lost 5 bases, J lost 7 bases, and 21 bases lay in between. The CDR3 loop spans 17 amino acids. Per the germline V gene, CDR1 is MDHEN and CDR2 is SYDVKM. The CDR3 here is CASSLQYLNTPNSPLHF. The CDR3 nucleotides read TGTGCCAGCAGTCTGCAATATCTCAACACTCCGAATTCACCCCTCCACTTT.

This clone turned up a few times. The chain has TRBV18 and TRBJ1-3; D is ambiguous. The CDR3 loop spans 13 amino acids. V lost 4 bases and J lost 4, with 8 bases in between. Germline V gives CDR1 KGHSH, CDR2 LQKENI. The CDR3 loop is CASSQGGGNTIYF. The CDR3 DNA follows: TGTGCCAGCTCACAGGGAGGCGGAAACACCATATATTTT.

This rearrangement joins TRBV2 to TRBJ2-2; TRBD2 agrees at 11 bases. Germline assignment: CDR1 SNHLY and CDR2 FYNNEI. V gave up 8 bases and J gave up 2 bases; unmatched junction bases: 7. The length of the CDR3 is 16 residues. The DNA for the CDR3 is TGTGCCAGCGGTGCTAGCGGGGGGCCTAACACCGGGGAGCTGTTTTTT. Its translation is CASGASGGPNTGELFF.

This clone was seen more than once but under ten times. The CDR3 DNA reads TGTGCCAGCAGTTTCTCCGGACTGTATGGCTACACCTTC. Protein sequence: CASSFSGLYGYTF. The rearrangement joins TRBV28 to TRBJ1-2; D unresolved. CDR1 is MDHEN and CDR2 is SYDVKM in the germline V gene. This CDR3 spans 13 amino acids. Trimming left V 3 bases short and J 5 bases short, with 10 bases between.

The chain uses TRBV7-9 and TRBJ2-7; D possibly matches TRBD1 or TRBD2 (5 bases each). Germline values: CDR1 SEHNR, CDR2 FQNEAQ (reference sequence). The CDR3 has 16 amino acids. Trimming took 5 bases from V and 7 from J, leaving 24 bases between them. CDR3 residues: CASSLGWGNPTAEQYF. DNA of the CDR3: TGTGCCAGCAGCCTCGGGTGGGGGAACCCTACGGCGGAGCAGTACTTC.